This TCR beta chain was sequenced during a study of T cells in Graves' hyperthyroidism and ophthalmopathy (dated by TCRdb to the late 2010s). In the study overall: Peripheral blood samples were taken at initial diagnosis, before any treatment was given. To identify TCR V-J signatures that set the groups apart, the researchers used a discovery cohort of more than 95 patients, made up of 43 with Graves' ophthalmopathy and around 58 with stable Graves' hyperthyroidism. An independent validation cohort of under 20 hyperthyroidism patients and over 15 patients who later progressed to ophthalmopathy tested prospective prediction of ophthalmopathy. The 90 to 100 discovery patients were randomly split 7:3 into training and test sets. In addition, the study compared T-cell repertoires in thyroid tissue and in blood from several Graves' hyperthyroidism patients. After blood sampling, hyperthyroidism patients were treated with methimazole at a starting dose of 30 mg daily, and ophthalmopathy patients were treated with high-dose intravenous methylprednisolone. TCR Vbeta CDR3 sequencing of 120 to 150 peripheral blood samples (43 ophthalmopathy, 75 to 85 hyperthyroidism and approximately 17 progressor patients) is reported in the paper.

Stable Graves' hyperthyroidism was defined as no progression to ophthalmopathy during 18 months of follow-up. The hyperthyroidism patients were between 18 and 65 years old and newly diagnosed, with a disease duration of less than 2 months. The study excluded patients with uncontrolled infections, other autoimmune diseases, pregnancy or lactation. Diagnoses relied on clinical symptoms, serum thyroxine and TRAb, thyroid ultrasound and orbital computed tomography. PBMCs were separated from under 11 ml of fresh peripheral blood using Ficoll-Paque density gradient centrifugation. Total RNA was extracted with Trizol reagent, and quality was checked on an Agilent 2100 Bioanalyzer. The TCR beta CDR3 regions were amplified from the RNA transcripts. The TCR CDR3 was subjected to a first round of RT-PCR using the HTBI primer set and the Qiagen OneStep RT-PCR kit. Libraries were constructed in a second round of multiplex PCR, after which size selection and purification were carried out. The libraries were sequenced on an Illumina HiSeq2000 using paired-end 100 bp reads. In the authors' own workflow: Raw data were processed with SOAPnuke, discarding reads with adapters, uncalled bases, mean Phred below 15, or no exact constant-primer or identifier match. COPE v1.2.5 was used to merge the high-quality paired reads, and each unique nucleotide sequence was defined as a clonotype. MiTCR v1.1 was used to align clonotypes to the IMGT TRBV, TRBD and TRBJ reference segments. Only V-J combinations with frequency above 0.0001, covering approximately 99% of repertoires, were analysed. A TCS score was defined as the ratio of F50 (clonal expansion) to E x V (chaos), with BLOSUM62-based TCRdist applied between CDR3 peptides within each V-J. Welch's t-statistics and random forest reduced roughly 530 V-J features to 13, which were used in a naive Bayes classifier (R e1071). TCRdb handled the public reads itself, with Q25 trimming in fastp and clone calling in MiXCR, and kept productive beta chains. For every CDR3 protein sequence, its rows merge into one entry that carries the most common genes and DNA. Here the V and J calls rest on TCRdb's processing, not on the authors' analysis. The sample table shows over 300,000 distinct CDR3 sequences, and approximately 13% are seen once. The top ten clonotypes cover roughly 11% of the sample.

Regarding this clonotype: No cognate antigen has been identified for it. This sequence may be a read error, since a much larger clone differs from it by one base.

Summary of the overall study and its limitations: Most expanded thyroid clonotypes (frequency above 0.001) were also detected in blood, a finding suggesting that blood repertoires may reflect thyroid immune responses. A 13 V-J signature model separated ophthalmopathy from stable hyperthyroidism, with approximately 86% sensitivity and about 81% specificity in cross-validation and 80%/75% in testing. In validation, the model predicted progression to ophthalmopathy with about 71% sensitivity and over 72% specificity, a median of approximately 6.7 months before onset. Sample size was not statistically predetermined, and investigators were not blinded to group allocation.

CDR1 and CDR2, looked up from the germline V gene, are SNHLY and FYNNEI. From cysteine to phenylalanine, the CDR3 is 14 amino acids long. Only the CDR3 region is kept as DNA, spanning 42 bases read in frame from base 1. The sample taken for sequencing was blood. Recombination joined TRBV2 with TRBJ1-2, and 7 bases in between align with TRBD1. The clonotype was recovered from a woman in her sixties or seventies with Graves' hyperthyroidism. The CDR3 reads as follows: CAGSLQGRGNGYTF. In nucleotides, the sequence is TGTGCCGGCAGCTTACAGGGGAGGGGGAATGGCTACACCTTC.